A selection of T cell receptor beta chains follows, all from one sample in a study of HIV-infected patients and healthy controls. TCRdb fed the 5' RACE reads into MiXCR, producing one record per CDR3 protein. The table lists about 15,000 distinct CDR3 sequences, more than 7.5% of them singletons. The sequenced sample was blood. Every receptor here comes from an adult in good health. CDR3s include the opening cysteine and the closing phenylalanine or tryptophan. The order of the fields is V gene, clone size, D gene, J gene, CDR3 protein, CDR3 DNA. The D gene is left open where the match is weak. Clone sizes are given selectively: once, few, many, or a class where the clone is expanded.

>TRBV3-1|many|-|TRBJ2-2
CASSQGNRVTGELFF
TGTGCCAGCAGCCAAGGGAACAGGGTCACCGGGGAGCTGTTTTTT
>TRBV29-1|medium-sized|-|TRBJ2-5
CSAGSTREQTQYF
TGCAGCGCCGGCTCCACCAGGGAACAGACCCAGTACTTC
>TRBV10-3|many|-|TRBJ2-7
CAISDGRAYEQYF
TGTGCCATCAGTGATGGGCGGGCCTACGAGCAGTACTTC
>TRBV20-1|many|TRBD1|TRBJ1-6
CSARVQGADSPLHF
TGCAGTGCTAGAGTACAGGGGGCGGATTCACCCCTCCACTTT
>TRBV20-1|-|-|TRBJ1-5
CSASISNQPQHF
TGCAGTGCTTCAATTAGCAATCAGCCCCAGCATTTT
>TRBV12-3/TRBV12-4|many|-|TRBJ2-1
CASSSQDASEQFF
TGTGCCAGCAGTTCGCAGGACGCATCAGAGCAGTTCTTC
>TRBV20-1|-|-|TRBJ2-6
CSARDVGQTPGANVLTF
TGCAGTGCTAGAGATGTCGGACAGACCCCTGGGGCCAACGTCCTGACTTTC
>TRBV30|few|-|TRBJ1-4
CAWSVTNEKLFF
TGTGCCTGGAGTGTCACTAATGAAAAACTGTTTTTT
>TRBV4-1|many|-|TRBJ2-4
CASSQVTTLAKNIQYF
TGCGCCAGCAGCCAAGTAACCACACTAGCCAAAAACATTCAGTACTTC
>TRBV2|medium-sized|-|TRBJ2-4
CASSEGGAKNIQYF
TGTGCCAGCAGTGAAGGAGGGGCCAAAAACATTCAGTACTTC
>TRBV6-5|many|-|TRBJ1-6
CASSPTGALYNSPLHF
TGTGCCAGCAGCCCAACAGGAGCCCTCTATAATTCACCCCTCCACTTT
>TRBV2|few|-|TRBJ2-1
CASSESGHPQNEQFF
TGTGCCAGCAGTGAGTCGGGACACCCTCAGAATGAGCAGTTCTTC
>TRBV28|medium-sized|-|TRBJ1-3
CASSSGFSGNTIYF
TGTGCCAGCAGTTCCGGCTTCTCTGGAAACACCATATATTTT
>TRBV19|-|-|TRBJ1-1
CATIGTGSRRTRAFF
TGTGCCACCATTGGGACCGGGTCCAGGAGAACAAGAGCTTTCTTT
>TRBV5-1|many|-|TRBJ2-1
CASSFFRGSYNEQFF
TGCGCCAGCAGCTTCTTCCGGGGCTCCTACAATGAGCAGTTCTTC
>TRBV18|medium-sized|-|TRBJ1-5
CASSPQGGITSNQPQHF
TGTGCCAGCTCACCACAGGGGGGGATAACTAGCAATCAGCCCCAGCATTTT
>TRBV4-2|many|TRBD2|TRBJ2-1
CASSEARGSPSGEQFF
TGTGCCAGCTCGGAGGCCCGCGGGAGCCCCAGCGGTGAGCAGTTCTTC
>TRBV7-2|medium-sized|TRBD2|TRBJ2-7
CASSGTSGLYEQYF
TGTGCCAGCAGCGGGACTAGCGGGCTCTACGAGCAGTACTTC
>TRBV5-1|many|-|TRBJ2-5
CASSLEERTTQYF
TGCGCCAGCAGCTTGGAGGAACGGACGACCCAGTACTTC
>TRBV6-2/TRBV6-3|many|-|TRBJ1-1
CASNHPINTEAFF
TGTGCCAGCAACCATCCGATTAACACTGAAGCTTTCTTT
>TRBV20-1|many|-|TRBJ1-6
CSARRDSWDSPLHF
TGCAGTGCTAGACGAGACAGCTGGGATTCACCCCTCCACTTT
>TRBV20-1|many|-|TRBJ1-4
CSAGPDEKLFF
TGCAGTGCTGGACCCGATGAAAAACTGTTTTTT
>TRBV12-3/TRBV12-4|many|TRBD1|TRBJ1-4
CASSTTGENEKLFF
TGTGCCAGCAGCACGACAGGGGAAAATGAAAAACTGTTTTTT
>TRBV6-2/TRBV6-3|many|-|TRBJ2-2
CATPRRVTGELFF
TGTGCCACCCCGAGGAGGGTCACCGGGGAGCTGTTTTTT
>TRBV5-6|-|-|TRBJ1-4
CASSFLRGNEKLFF
TGTGCCAGCAGCTTCCTTCGCGGTAATGAAAAACTGTTTTTT
>TRBV20-1|many|-|TRBJ2-4
CSASRNEGIQYF
TGCAGTGCTAGTAGGAATGAGGGCATTCAGTACTTC
>TRBV20-1|few|-|TRBJ1-6
CSAAVGSYNSPLHF
TGCAGTGCCGCGGTGGGCTCCTATAATTCACCCCTCCACTTT
>TRBV6-6|few|-|TRBJ2-3
CASRTNPSTDTQYF
TGTGCCAGCAGGACCAACCCTAGCACAGATACGCAGTATTTT
>TRBV28|few|-|TRBJ2-7
CASSPQTTEQYF
TGTGCCAGCAGTCCCCAGACAACCGAGCAGTACTTC
>TRBV7-9|few|-|TRBJ2-3
CASRGGENTQYF
TGTGCCAGCAGGGGAGGAGAAAATACGCAGTATTTT
>TRBV11-3|many|-|TRBJ2-3
CASSLGVTDTQYF
TGTGCCAGCAGCTTGGGAGTGACTGATACGCAGTATTTT
>TRBV20-1|many|TRBD2|TRBJ2-1
CSARGGAGVNNEQFF
TGCAGTGCTAGGGGTGGAGCGGGAGTAAACAATGAGCAGTTCTTC
>TRBV6-5|medium-sized|-|TRBJ2-5
CASSPLGGQETQYF
TGTGCCAGCAGCCCCCTTGGGGGTCAAGAGACCCAGTACTTC
>TRBV29-1|many|-|TRBJ1-1
CSAREGLFTEAFF
TGCAGCGCCAGGGAGGGGTTGTTCACTGAAGCTTTCTTT
>TRBV28|medium-sized|-|TRBJ2-6
CASLQGEVAGANVLTF
TGTGCCAGCTTGCAGGGGGAGGTTGCTGGGGCCAACGTCCTGACTTTC
>TRBV2|-|TRBD1|TRBJ2-3
CASSEAWTGSTDTQYF
TGTGCCAGCAGTGAAGCTTGGACAGGGTCCACAGATACGCAGTATTTT
>TRBV18|-|-|TRBJ2-4
CASSPPGLAKNIQYF
TGTGCCAGCTCACCACCAGGTCTAGCCAAAAACATTCAGTACTTC
>TRBV12-5|medium-sized|-|TRBJ2-2
CASGYGDTGELFF
TGTGCTAGTGGTTATGGGGACACCGGGGAGCTGTTTTTT
>TRBV4-1|medium-sized|-|TRBJ2-3
CASSTGSNTDTQYF
TGCGCCAGCAGCACGGGGTCTAACACAGATACGCAGTATTTT
>TRBV6-5|medium-sized|TRBD2|TRBJ2-3
CASGLSGRAGTDTQYF
TGTGCCAGCGGGCTGTCAGGGAGGGCGGGCACAGATACGCAGTATTTT
>TRBV3-1|medium-sized|-|TRBJ2-5
CASRETGYETQYF
TGTGCCAGCAGGGAGACAGGATACGAGACCCAGTACTTC
>TRBV4-1|-|TRBD2|TRBJ2-1
CASSQGLLAGGSGGGFF
TGCGCCAGCAGCCAAGGGCTACTAGCGGGAGGGTCGGGCGGGGGGTTCTTC
>TRBV12-3/TRBV12-4|many|-|TRBJ1-2
CASSPGPNRGYTF
TGTGCCAGCAGTCCTGGTCCCAATCGGGGCTACACCTTC
>TRBV7-6|-|-|TRBJ2-3
CAIAGGTTSTDTQYF
TGTGCCATTGCGGGTGGGACAACTAGCACAGATACGCAGTATTTT
>TRBV2|few|-|TRBJ2-3
CASSEAISVVGTDTQYF
TGTGCCAGCAGTGAAGCGATTAGCGTAGTGGGCACAGATACGCAGTATTTT
>TRBV20-1|many|TRBD2|TRBJ2-3
CSARPGWASGPTDTQYF
TGCAGTGCTAGACCCGGATGGGCTAGCGGGCCTACAGATACGCAGTATTTT
>TRBV28|many|TRBD2|TRBJ2-2
CASRIAGVDTGELFF
TGTGCCAGCCGAATAGCGGGAGTCGACACCGGGGAGCTGTTTTTT
>TRBV12-3/TRBV12-4|medium-sized|-|TRBJ1-5
CASSPSNQPQHF
TGTGCCAGCAGTCCCAGCAATCAGCCCCAGCATTTT
>TRBV29-1|medium-sized|-|TRBJ2-3
CSAVGGKITDTQYF
TGCAGCGCGGTTGGCGGAAAGATCACAGATACGCAGTATTTT
>TRBV11-2|-|-|TRBJ2-3
CASSFHEQASTDTQYF
TGTGCCAGCAGCTTCCACGAACAGGCTAGCACAGATACGCAGTATTTT
>TRBV18|medium-sized|-|TRBJ1-3
CASSGNTIYF
TGTGCCAGCTCTGGAAACACCATATATTTT
>TRBV20-1|many|-|TRBJ1-1
CSARAPRNTEAFF
TGCAGTGCTAGGGCACCCAGGAACACTGAAGCTTTCTTT
>TRBV20-1|many|TRBD2|TRBJ2-7
CSARARTSGRERYEQYF
TGCAGTGCTAGAGCACGGACTAGCGGGAGGGAAAGGTACGAGCAGTACTTC